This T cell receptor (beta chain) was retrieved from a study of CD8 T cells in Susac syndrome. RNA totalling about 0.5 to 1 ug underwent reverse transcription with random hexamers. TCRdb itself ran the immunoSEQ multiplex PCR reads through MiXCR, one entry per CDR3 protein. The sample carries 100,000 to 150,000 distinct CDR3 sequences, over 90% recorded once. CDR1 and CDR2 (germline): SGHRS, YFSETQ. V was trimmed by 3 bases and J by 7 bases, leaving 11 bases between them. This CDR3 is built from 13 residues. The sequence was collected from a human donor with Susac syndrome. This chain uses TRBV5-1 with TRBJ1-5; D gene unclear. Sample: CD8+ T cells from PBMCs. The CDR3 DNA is TGCGCCAGCAGCTCGCCCGTTGGGCAGCCCCAGCATTTT. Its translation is CASSSPVGQPQHF.